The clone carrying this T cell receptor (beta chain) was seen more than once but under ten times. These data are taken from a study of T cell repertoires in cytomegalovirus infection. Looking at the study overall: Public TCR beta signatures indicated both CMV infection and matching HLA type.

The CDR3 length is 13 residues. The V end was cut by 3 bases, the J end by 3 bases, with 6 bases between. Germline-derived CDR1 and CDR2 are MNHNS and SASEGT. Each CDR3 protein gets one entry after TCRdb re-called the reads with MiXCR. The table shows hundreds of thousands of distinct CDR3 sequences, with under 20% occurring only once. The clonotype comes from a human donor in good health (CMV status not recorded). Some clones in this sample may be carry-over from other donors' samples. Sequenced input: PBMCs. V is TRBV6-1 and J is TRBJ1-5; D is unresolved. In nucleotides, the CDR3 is TGTGCCAGCAGTGACAGGCACAATCAGCCCCAGCATTTT. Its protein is CASSDRHNQPQHF.